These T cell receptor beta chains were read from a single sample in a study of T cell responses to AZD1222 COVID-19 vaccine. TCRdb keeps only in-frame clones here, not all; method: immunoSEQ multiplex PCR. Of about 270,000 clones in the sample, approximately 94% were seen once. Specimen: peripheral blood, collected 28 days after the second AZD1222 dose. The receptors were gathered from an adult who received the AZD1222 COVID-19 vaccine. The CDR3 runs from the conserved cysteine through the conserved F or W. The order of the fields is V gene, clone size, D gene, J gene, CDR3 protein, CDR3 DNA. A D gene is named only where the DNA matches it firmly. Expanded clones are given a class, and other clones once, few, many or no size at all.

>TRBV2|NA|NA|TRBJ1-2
CASSERTNYGYTF
TGTGCCAGCAGTGAAAGGACGAACTATGGCTACACCTTC
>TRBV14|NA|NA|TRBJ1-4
CASSQGLSEKLFF
TGTGCCAGCAGCCAAGGTCTAAGCGAAAAACTGTTTTTT
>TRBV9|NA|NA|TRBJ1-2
CASSVASGDGYTF
TGTGCCAGCAGCGTAGCTTCAGGGGACGGCTACACCTTC
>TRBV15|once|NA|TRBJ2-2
CATSRSVGELFF
TGTGCCACCAGCAGATCCGTAGGGGAGCTGTTTTTT
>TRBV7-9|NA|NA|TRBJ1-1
CASSLEGGEAFF
TGTGCCAGCAGCTTAGAGGGGGGTGAAGCTTTCTTT
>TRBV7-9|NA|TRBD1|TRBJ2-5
CASSLGGGRETQYF
TGTGCCAGCAGCTTAGGAGGGGGCCGGGAGACCCAGTACTTC
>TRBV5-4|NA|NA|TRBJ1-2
CASSFETNYGYTF
TGTGCCAGCAGCTTTGAGACTAACTATGGCTACACCTTC
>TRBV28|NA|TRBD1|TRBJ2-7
CASSSRDRAYEQYF
TGTGCCAGCAGTTCCCGGGACAGGGCATACGAGCAGTACTTC
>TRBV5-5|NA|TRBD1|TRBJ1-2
CASSLPGGQGKGGYTF
TGTGCCAGCAGCTTACCCGGTGGACAGGGAAAAGGTGGCTACACCTTC
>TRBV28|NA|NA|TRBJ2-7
CASTPTGHSYEQYF
TGTGCCAGCACCCCGACAGGACACTCCTACGAGCAGTACTTC
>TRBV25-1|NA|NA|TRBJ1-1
CASSEQLEAFF
TGTGCCAGCAGTGAACAGCTTGAAGCTTTCTTT
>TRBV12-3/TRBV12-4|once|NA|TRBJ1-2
CASSTLHGYTF
TGTGCCAGCAGCACCCTCCATGGCTACACCTTC
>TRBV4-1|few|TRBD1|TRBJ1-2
CASSQTGGVVYGYTF
TGCGCCAGCAGCCAAACAGGGGGTGTCGTCTATGGCTACACCTTC
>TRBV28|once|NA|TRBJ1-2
CASSLLGQGYTF
TGTGCCAGCAGTTTATTGGGACAAGGCTACACCTTC
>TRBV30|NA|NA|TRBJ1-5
CAWSVAQAGAQHF
TGTGCCTGGAGTGTTGCCCAGGCGGGCGCCCAGCATTTT
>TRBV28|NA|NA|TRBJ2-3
CASSSVGTTQYF
TGTGCCAGCAGTTCCGTGGGCACAACGCAGTATTTT
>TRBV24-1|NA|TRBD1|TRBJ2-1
CATSEPDRVGNEQFF
TGTGCCACCAGTGAACCCGACAGGGTTGGCAATGAGCAGTTCTTC
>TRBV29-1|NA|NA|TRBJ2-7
CSVERRNPIREQYF
TGCAGCGTTGAAAGGCGGAACCCCATCCGAGAGCAGTACTTC
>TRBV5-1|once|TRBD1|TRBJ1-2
CASSITGAGGYTF
TGCGCCAGCAGCATAACAGGGGCGGGCGGCTACACCTTC